These T cell receptor beta chains were read from a single sample in a study of cytomegalovirus exposure and HLA in healthy donors. Using immunoSEQ multiplex PCR, the repertoire was profiled, and TCRdb retains in-frame clones only, with some absent. The repertoire consists of about 200,000 clones, with over 75% occurring once and the leading ten covering 0.22%. The material sequenced was PBMCs. Every receptor here comes from a girl aged 2-10 years in good health and CMV-seronegative. Each CDR3 is given with its conserved first and last residue. D genes are given only for firm matches. Only some rows state a clone size, as once, few, many or a class for expanded clones.

cdr3_nt: TGTGCCAGCAGAGACACCGGGGGGACCTACGAGCAGTACTTC
cdr3_aa: CASRDTGGTYEQYF
d_call: TRBD2
clone_size: -
v_call: TRBV6-1
cdr3_length: 14
j_call: TRBJ2-7

cdr3_nt: TGTGCCAGCAGTACGCGGGCCACAGATACGCAGTATTTT
cdr3_aa: CASSTRATDTQYF
d_call: -
clone_size: -
v_call: TRBV6-5
cdr3_length: 13
j_call: TRBJ2-3

cdr3_nt: TGTGCCAGCAGTTATAGACCCCCGGGAGGGGGGACTGAAGCTTTCTTT
cdr3_aa: CASSYRPPGGGTEAFF
d_call: -
clone_size: -
v_call: TRBV6-5
cdr3_length: 16
j_call: TRBJ1-1

cdr3_nt: TGTGCCGGAAAGACGACGGACATGAACACTGAAGCTTTCTTT
cdr3_aa: CAGKTTDMNTEAFF
d_call: -
clone_size: -
v_call: TRBV2
cdr3_length: 14
j_call: TRBJ1-1

cdr3_nt: TGTGCCACCTCAGACAGGGACTATGGCTACACCTTC
cdr3_aa: CATSDRDYGYTF
d_call: TRBD1
clone_size: few
v_call: TRBV25-1
cdr3_length: 12
j_call: TRBJ1-2

cdr3_nt: TGCAGCGCCTCAAACGCCGGGAACACTGAAGCTTTCTTT
cdr3_aa: CSASNAGNTEAFF
d_call: -
clone_size: -
v_call: TRBV29-1
cdr3_length: 13
j_call: TRBJ1-1

cdr3_nt: TGTGCCAGCAGCGTAACGGGACAGGGAGCCGGGGAGCTGTTTTTT
cdr3_aa: CASSVTGQGAGELFF
d_call: TRBD1
clone_size: -
v_call: TRBV9
cdr3_length: 15
j_call: TRBJ2-2

cdr3_nt: TGTGCCAGTACCACAATAAGGACAGGGGGACCTCTGAACACTGAAGCTTTCTTT
cdr3_aa: CASTTIRTGGPLNTEAFF
d_call: TRBD1
clone_size: -
v_call: TRBV19
cdr3_length: 18
j_call: TRBJ1-1

cdr3_nt: TGCGCCAGCGGAGGGACTAGCGGGAGTCAGTCGGATACGCAGTATTTT
cdr3_aa: CASGGTSGSQSDTQYF
d_call: TRBD2
clone_size: -
v_call: TRBV5-1
cdr3_length: 16
j_call: TRBJ2-3

cdr3_nt: TGCAGCGTTGCCCGGGACAGGAACGTCCATACGCAGTATTTT
cdr3_aa: CSVARDRNVHTQYF
d_call: TRBD1
clone_size: -
v_call: TRBV29-1
cdr3_length: 14
j_call: TRBJ2-3

cdr3_nt: TGTGCCCCGGTCGATCCGTCGGGCAATGAGCAGTTCTTC
cdr3_aa: CAPVDPSGNEQFF
d_call: -
clone_size: once
v_call: TRBV19
cdr3_length: 13
j_call: TRBJ2-1

cdr3_nt: TGTGCCAGCAGTGAAGCGGAGGGCAGGAACTATGGCTACACCTTC
cdr3_aa: CASSEAEGRNYGYTF
d_call: -
clone_size: -
v_call: TRBV2
cdr3_length: 15
j_call: TRBJ1-2

cdr3_nt: TGTGCCAGCAGCCAAGGACAGGGGAGAATTGAGACCCAGTACTTC
cdr3_aa: CASSQGQGRIETQYF
d_call: TRBD1
clone_size: -
v_call: TRBV14
cdr3_length: 15
j_call: TRBJ2-5

cdr3_nt: TGTGCCACCGACTCCCTGAACACCGGGGAGCTGTTTTTT
cdr3_aa: CATDSLNTGELFF
d_call: -
clone_size: once
v_call: TRBV2
cdr3_length: 13
j_call: TRBJ2-2

cdr3_nt: TGTGCCAGCAGCCAAGATCGGGGCGGGAGGACCACCTACGAGCAGTACTTC
cdr3_aa: CASSQDRGGRTTYEQYF
d_call: TRBD2
clone_size: -
v_call: TRBV4-2
cdr3_length: 17
j_call: TRBJ2-7

cdr3_nt: TGTGCCAGCATCCCCCTGGCAGGGAAGGGGCAGCCCCAGCATTTT
cdr3_aa: CASIPLAGKGQPQHF
d_call: -
clone_size: -
v_call: TRBV7-9
cdr3_length: 15
j_call: TRBJ1-5

cdr3_nt: TGTGCCAGCACCAGACTAGCGGGGGGTACAGATACGCAGTATTTT
cdr3_aa: CASTRLAGGTDTQYF
d_call: TRBD2
clone_size: -
v_call: TRBV6-1
cdr3_length: 15
j_call: TRBJ2-3

cdr3_nt: TGTGCCAGCAGTGAAGGGCCAGATACGCAGTATTTT
cdr3_aa: CASSEGPDTQYF
d_call: -
clone_size: -
v_call: TRBV2
cdr3_length: 12
j_call: TRBJ2-3

cdr3_nt: TGTGCCAGCAGCGCCTCAGGAACAACCACAGATACGCAGTATTTT
cdr3_aa: CASSASGTTTDTQYF
d_call: -
clone_size: -
v_call: TRBV9
cdr3_length: 15
j_call: TRBJ2-3

cdr3_nt: TGTGCCAGTACCCTAGGGAGCGCAAGGGGGATCGAAGAGGGCTACACCTTC
cdr3_aa: CASTLGSARGIEEGYTF
d_call: -
clone_size: -
v_call: TRBV19
cdr3_length: 17
j_call: TRBJ1-2

cdr3_nt: TGTGCCAGCAGTTACTCTCCAGGTCCCTACAATGAGCAGTTCTTC
cdr3_aa: CASSYSPGPYNEQFF
d_call: -
clone_size: -
v_call: TRBV6-5
cdr3_length: 15
j_call: TRBJ2-1

cdr3_nt: TGCAGCGTTGAAGATGGGCCAGGGTTGTACTCTGGAAACACCATATATTTT
cdr3_aa: CSVEDGPGLYSGNTIYF
d_call: -
clone_size: -
v_call: TRBV29-1
cdr3_length: 17
j_call: TRBJ1-3

cdr3_nt: TGTGCCAGCAGCCCCCTGTGGGGCACCGACTACGAGCAGTACTTC
cdr3_aa: CASSPLWGTDYEQYF
d_call: -
clone_size: -
v_call: TRBV7-9
cdr3_length: 15
j_call: TRBJ2-7

cdr3_nt: TGTGCCAGCAGGAGTGGGACAGCCAGTACCACTGAAGCTTTCTTT
cdr3_aa: CASRSGTASTTEAFF
d_call: TRBD1
clone_size: -
v_call: TRBV27
cdr3_length: 15
j_call: TRBJ1-1

cdr3_nt: TGTGCCAGCAGCTTAGTCGCCGGGACTAGCGGGGATCGCCGCGAGCAGTTCTTC
cdr3_aa: CASSLVAGTSGDRREQFF
d_call: TRBD2
clone_size: -
v_call: TRBV13
cdr3_length: 18
j_call: TRBJ2-1

cdr3_nt: TGCGCCAGCAGCCGATCTCCTGATGCAGGGGGAGGTAACTATGGCTACACCTTC
cdr3_aa: CASSRSPDAGGGNYGYTF
d_call: TRBD1
clone_size: -
v_call: TRBV4-1
cdr3_length: 18
j_call: TRBJ1-2

cdr3_nt: TGTGCCAGCAGGGTCTGGGGGGATGGGCCCCAGCATTTT
cdr3_aa: CASRVWGDGPQHF
d_call: -
clone_size: -
v_call: TRBV6-1
cdr3_length: 13
j_call: TRBJ1-5

cdr3_nt: TGTGCCAGCAGCTTGGCCCACACAGGGGCGGGTGGCTACACCTTC
cdr3_aa: CASSLAHTGAGGYTF
d_call: TRBD1
clone_size: once
v_call: TRBV5-6
cdr3_length: 15
j_call: TRBJ1-2

cdr3_nt: TGCGCCAGCAGCTTCCTAGATCGCCAAGAGACCCAGTACTTC
cdr3_aa: CASSFLDRQETQYF
d_call: -
clone_size: -
v_call: TRBV5-1
cdr3_length: 14
j_call: TRBJ2-5

cdr3_nt: TGTGCCAGCAGCCCTCTAGCGGGACCGAACACCGGGGAGCTGTTTTTT
cdr3_aa: CASSPLAGPNTGELFF
d_call: TRBD2
clone_size: -
v_call: TRBV7-9
cdr3_length: 16
j_call: TRBJ2-2

cdr3_nt: TGTGCCAGCAGCCTCAGAATGAACACTGAAGCTTTCTTT
cdr3_aa: CASSLRMNTEAFF
d_call: -
clone_size: -
v_call: TRBV7-3
cdr3_length: 13
j_call: TRBJ1-1

cdr3_nt: TGTGCCAGCAGTTACTCGAGGAGCTACAATGAGCAGTTCTTC
cdr3_aa: CASSYSRSYNEQFF
d_call: -
clone_size: few
v_call: TRBV6-5
cdr3_length: 14
j_call: TRBJ2-1

cdr3_nt: TGTGCCAGCAGCGGCGGCAGGGCGAGTGAGACCCAGTACTTC
cdr3_aa: CASSGGRASETQYF
d_call: -
clone_size: -
v_call: TRBV7-4
cdr3_length: 14
j_call: TRBJ2-5

cdr3_nt: TGTGCCAGCAGTCGCAGGGGCGCCTCTGGAAACACCATATATTTT
cdr3_aa: CASSRRGASGNTIYF
d_call: -
clone_size: -
v_call: TRBV27
cdr3_length: 15
j_call: TRBJ1-3

cdr3_nt: TGTGCCAGCAGTCCCCCGGGGGGCTACGAGCAGTACTTC
cdr3_aa: CASSPPGGYEQYF
d_call: TRBD2
clone_size: -
v_call: TRBV6-5
cdr3_length: 13
j_call: TRBJ2-7

cdr3_nt: TGTGCCAGGGGGACTAGCGGGGTCTCCTACAATGAGCAGTTCTTC
cdr3_aa: CARGTSGVSYNEQFF
d_call: TRBD2
clone_size: -
v_call: TRBV6-4
cdr3_length: 15
j_call: TRBJ2-1

cdr3_nt: TGTGCCAGTAGTATAGGACAGGGGTATGGCTACACCTTC
cdr3_aa: CASSIGQGYGYTF
d_call: TRBD1
clone_size: -
v_call: TRBV19
cdr3_length: 13
j_call: TRBJ1-2

cdr3_nt: TGTGCCATCAGTGTAGCGGGAGGGCCTCACACCGGGGAGCTGTTTTTT
cdr3_aa: CAISVAGGPHTGELFF
d_call: TRBD2
clone_size: -
v_call: TRBV10-3
cdr3_length: 16
j_call: TRBJ2-2

cdr3_nt: TGTGCCAGCAGTACGAATACAGGAGCGAACACCGGGGAGCTGTTTTTT
cdr3_aa: CASSTNTGANTGELFF
d_call: -
clone_size: few
v_call: TRBV5-4
cdr3_length: 16
j_call: TRBJ2-2

cdr3_nt: TGTGCCTGGAGTGTAGAAGGAGGGGACAGTACCTACGAGCAGTACTTC
cdr3_aa: CAWSVEGGDSTYEQYF
d_call: -
clone_size: -
v_call: TRBV30
cdr3_length: 16
j_call: TRBJ2-7

cdr3_nt: TGTGCCAGCAGCGTAGGAGCTGAGATCGATGAGCAGTTCTTC
cdr3_aa: CASSVGAEIDEQFF
d_call: -
clone_size: -
v_call: TRBV9
cdr3_length: 14
j_call: TRBJ2-1

cdr3_nt: TGTGCCAGCTCACGTACGGCGGCTGATTCCTACGAGCAGTACTTC
cdr3_aa: CASSRTAADSYEQYF
d_call: -
clone_size: -
v_call: TRBV18
cdr3_length: 15
j_call: TRBJ2-7

cdr3_nt: TGTGCCAGCAGCTCTCCCAGGACAGCAAACACCGGGGAGCTGTTTTTT
cdr3_aa: CASSSPRTANTGELFF
d_call: -
clone_size: -
v_call: TRBV7-9
cdr3_length: 16
j_call: TRBJ2-2

cdr3_nt: TGCGCCAGCAGCTTGTACACTACAGGGGCTCTTTCCAACTATGGCTACACCTTC
cdr3_aa: CASSLYTTGALSNYGYTF
d_call: TRBD1
clone_size: -
v_call: TRBV5-1
cdr3_length: 18
j_call: TRBJ1-2

cdr3_nt: TGCGCCAGCAGCTTGGCACCAGTTGGCCGGGATCTACAAGGAGACTACACCTTC
cdr3_aa: CASSLAPVGRDLQGDYTF
d_call: -
clone_size: -
v_call: TRBV5-1
cdr3_length: 18
j_call: TRBJ1-2

cdr3_nt: TGCAGCGTCGGGGGAACTACCTTCTTTAGGCAGTATTTT
cdr3_aa: CSVGGTTFFRQYF
d_call: -
clone_size: -
v_call: TRBV29-1
cdr3_length: 13
j_call: TRBJ2-3

cdr3_nt: TGTGCCAGCAGCTTAGGGGGACTTAACACTGAAGCTTTCTTT
cdr3_aa: CASSLGGLNTEAFF
d_call: -
clone_size: -
v_call: TRBV13
cdr3_length: 14
j_call: TRBJ1-1

cdr3_nt: TGTGCCAGCTCAAGTGACAGTTACTATGGCTACACCTTC
cdr3_aa: CASSSDSYYGYTF
d_call: -
clone_size: -
v_call: TRBV18
cdr3_length: 13
j_call: TRBJ1-2

cdr3_nt: TGTTCCAGCACCCAGGGATACGAGCAGTACTTC
cdr3_aa: CSSTQGYEQYF
d_call: -
clone_size: once
v_call: TRBV7-9
cdr3_length: 11
j_call: TRBJ2-7

cdr3_nt: TGTGCCGGCCACGGGACAGCCTCGGCGCCCCTCCACTTT
cdr3_aa: CAGHGTASAPLHF
d_call: TRBD1
clone_size: -
v_call: TRBV2
cdr3_length: 13
j_call: TRBJ1-6

cdr3_nt: TGTGCCAGCAGCTCCAGTACAGGGGCAGGGGGCTACACCTTC
cdr3_aa: CASSSSTGAGGYTF
d_call: TRBD1
clone_size: -
v_call: TRBV7-2
cdr3_length: 14
j_call: TRBJ1-2

cdr3_nt: TGTGCCAGCACACACAGGAACCCATTACTAACTGAAGCTTTCTTT
cdr3_aa: CASTHRNPLLTEAFF
d_call: -
clone_size: -
v_call: TRBV27
cdr3_length: 15
j_call: TRBJ1-1

cdr3_nt: TGTGCCAGCAGCCACGACAGGAACCAAGAGACCCAGTACTTC
cdr3_aa: CASSHDRNQETQYF
d_call: -
clone_size: -
v_call: TRBV7-9
cdr3_length: 14
j_call: TRBJ2-5

cdr3_nt: TGTGCCAGCAGCTTGGAACAGGGTTGGTCTAATGAAAAACTGTTTTTT
cdr3_aa: CASSLEQGWSNEKLFF
d_call: -
clone_size: -
v_call: TRBV7-6
cdr3_length: 16
j_call: TRBJ1-4

cdr3_nt: TGTGCCAGCAGTTTCTTCGGAATTTTCGGACAGGGGAATGAGCAGTTCTTC
cdr3_aa: CASSFFGIFGQGNEQFF
d_call: TRBD1
clone_size: once
v_call: TRBV27
cdr3_length: 17
j_call: TRBJ2-1

cdr3_nt: TGTGCCAGCAGTGAAGCGGGCCGGGGGGGAGAGACCCAGTACTTC
cdr3_aa: CASSEAGRGGETQYF
d_call: TRBD2
clone_size: -
v_call: TRBV6-1
cdr3_length: 15
j_call: TRBJ2-5

cdr3_nt: TGTGCCAGTAAAACCCTATCATCGGGACAGATTACCTATGGCTACACCTTC
cdr3_aa: CASKTLSSGQITYGYTF
d_call: TRBD1
clone_size: -
v_call: TRBV19
cdr3_length: 17
j_call: TRBJ1-2

cdr3_nt: TGTGCCAGCAGCGAGGGAGGCAATCAGCCCCAGCATTTT
cdr3_aa: CASSEGGNQPQHF
d_call: -
clone_size: -
v_call: TRBV21-1
cdr3_length: 13
j_call: TRBJ1-5

cdr3_nt: TGTGCCAGCAGCTTGCTAGCGGGAGAAAATATGGTAACCGAGCAGTACTTC
cdr3_aa: CASSLLAGENMVTEQYF
d_call: TRBD2
clone_size: -
v_call: TRBV5-6
cdr3_length: 17
j_call: TRBJ2-7